Presented here are 28 T cell receptor beta chains from one specimen sequenced in a study of control samples from healthy donors and cancer patients. Only in-frame clones appear in the TCRdb table, and some are missing; sequencing was by immunoSEQ multiplex PCR. Here the sample spans around 30,000 clones, 90% to 95% being singletons. The sequencing input was PBMCs. These receptors were taken from a man aged 35-49 years with colorectal cancer.

CDR3 loop: CASSLAVQGVSNYGYTF. Written as DNA, the CDR3 is TGTGCCAGCAGCTTAGCGGTCCAGGGAGTATCTAACTATGGCTACACCTTC. The J gene is TRBJ1-2, the V gene TRBV7-2; possibly TRBD1 for D (5 bases). Looked up from germline, CDR1 is SGHTA and CDR2 is FQGNSA. V gave up 0 bases and J gave up 0 bases, with 14 bases separating them. This CDR3 has 17 amino acids.

This sequence joins TRBV6-1 and TRBJ1-2; tentatively, D is TRBD1 (5 bases). Trimming shortened V by 3 bases and J by 4 bases, and 6 bases separated the two germline ends. This CDR3 comprises 12 residues. Germline lookup yields CDR1 MNHNS and CDR2 SASEGT. The CDR3 DNA reads TGTGCCAGCAGTGACGGGGCCTATGGCTACACCTTC. Translation gives CASSDGAYGYTF.

The V gene is TRBV6-5, the J gene TRBJ1-1, with D uncertain. V dropped 2 bases and J dropped 0 bases, with 7 bases sitting between them. CDR1 and CDR2 (germline): MNHEY, SVGAGI. The length of the CDR3 is 14 residues. CDR3: CASSYAQLNTEAFF. In nucleotides, the CDR3 is TGTGCCAGCAGTTACGCACAGTTGAACACTGAAGCTTTCTTT.

This chain joins TRBV11-2 and TRBJ1-4; no clear D. V was shortened by 1 base and J by 4 bases, with 10 bases between the two germline ends. The CDR3 has 15 amino acids. Germline V gene data show CDR1 as SGHAT and CDR2 as FQNNGV. The CDR3 bases are TGTGCCAGCAGCTTAGGGGTCGCTGGTAATGAAAAACTGTTTTTT. It yields the protein CASSLGVAGNEKLFF.

V usage is TRBV18 and J usage is TRBJ2-2, with D perhaps given as TRBD1 or TRBD2 (6 bases each). Trimming pared 8 bases from V and 2 bases from J, leaving 15 bases between. CDR3 length: 15 amino acids. Germline V gives CDR1 KGHSH, CDR2 LQKENI. The CDR3 is CASRGEDRNTGELFF. Here the CDR3 DNA reads TGTGCCAGCCGAGGGGAGGACAGAAACACCGGGGAGCTGTTTTTT.

V usage is TRBV7-3 and J usage is TRBJ2-1; 11 bases agree with TRBD2. The CDR3 is made up of 14 amino acids. The ends lost 10 bases at V and 5 bases at J; junction bases unmatched: 7. The germline gives CDR1 SGHTA, CDR2 FQGTGA. The CDR3 bases are TGTGCCAACAAGACTAGCGGGGCCAACAATGAGCAGTTCTTC. It specifies CANKTSGANNEQFF.

V gene TRBV5-3 combines with J gene TRBJ2-7, with D perhaps being TRBD1 or TRBD2 (5 bases each). TRBV5-3 has ORF status, its function being uncertain. V lost 0 bases to trimming and J lost 0 bases, with 16 bases between them. The CDR3 sequence is 17 residues long. The CDR3 sequence is CARSLGAPRGYSYEQYF. The CDR3 DNA sequence: TGTGCCAGAAGCTTGGGGGCCCCGAGGGGCTACTCCTACGAGCAGTACTTC.

The chain combines TRBV12-3 or TRBV12-4 with TRBJ2-2; D unclear. Trimming stripped 2 bases from V and 8 bases from J, with 6 bases between. This CDR3 is built from 12 residues. The CDR3 nucleotides read TGTGCCAGCAGTTTACCGAGGGGGGAGCTGTTTTTT. Its protein is CASSLPRGELFF.

The chain links TRBV6-5 to TRBJ2-3; 13 positions agree with TRBD2. This CDR3 is built from 16 residues. Unmatched junction bases numbered 3, after V lost 4 bases and J lost 2 bases. Germline CDR1 MNHEY, CDR2 SVGAGI. The CDR3 bases are TGTGCCAGCAGTTTGACTAGCGGGGGGCTCACAGATACGCAGTATTTT. It translates to CASSLTSGGLTDTQYF.

With regard to this clone: At one end the junction does not follow the germline gene, possibly because of a read error. The chain employs TRBV27 and TRBJ2-1, with D perhaps matching TRBD1 (5 bases). The CDR3 runs to 15 residues. Germline values: CDR1 MNHEY, CDR2 SMNVEV (reference sequence). The CDR3 DNA reads TGTGCCAGCAGCCCTTACCTTTCTTCGGACAAGGAGCAGTTCTTC. Protein product: CASSPYLSSDKEQFF.

J is TRBJ1-1 and V is TRBV29-1; D is uncertain. The CDR3 length is 12 residues. Germline assignment: CDR1 SQVTM and CDR2 ANQGSEA. V lost 3 bases and J 6 bases, leaving 11 bases between the germline ends. The CDR3: CSVEEGVAEAFF. The CDR3 DNA sequence: TGCAGCGTTGAGGAGGGAGTGGCTGAAGCTTTCTTT.

The genes are TRBV6-1 and TRBJ1-2; a weak D match, TRBD1 (5 bases). The CDR3 is 12 residues long. The germline gives CDR1 MNHNS, CDR2 SASEGT. Trimming removed 3 bases from V and 8 bases from J, with 10 bases in between. The CDR3 coding sequence is TGTGCCAGCAGTGACCCCAGGGTGGGCTACACCTTC. It specifies CASSDPRVGYTF.

The chain uses TRBV4-3 and TRBJ1-4; TRBD1 might be the D (5 bases). This CDR3 contains 15 residues. Germline CDR1 and CDR2: LGHNA and YSLEER. V was trimmed by 0 bases and J by 8 bases, leaving 13 bases between them. CDR3 protein: CASSQDRGVNEKLFF. CDR3 in DNA: TGCGCCAGCAGCCAAGATCGGGGGGTAAACGAAAAACTGTTTTTT.

The chain has TRBV24-1 and TRBJ1-5; maybe TRBD1 (6 bases). The CDR3 has 14 amino acids. The germline gives CDR1 KGHDR, CDR2 SFDVKD. V lost 4 bases, J lost 4 bases, and 10 bases lay in between. The chain's CDR3 is CATSEGAHNQPQHF. CDR3 nucleotide sequence: TGTGCCACCAGTGAGGGGGCGCATAATCAGCCCCAGCATTTT.

This chain connects TRBV4-2 to TRBJ2-7, with 8 bases matching TRBD1. Germline lookup yields CDR1 LGHNA and CDR2 YNFKEQ. The CDR3 covers 15 residues. With 6 bases clipped from V and 4 bases from J, the junction kept 11 bases outside the gene matches. CDR3 sequence reads: CASSRPAGGSYEQYF. The CDR3 bases are TGTGCCAGCAGTCGACCCGCAGGGGGCAGTTACGAGCAGTACTTC.

This rearrangement joins TRBV3-1 (or the pseudogene TRBV3-2) to TRBJ2-1; 10 bases align to TRBD2. Germline CDR1 and CDR2: LGHDT and YNNKEL (reference sequence). The CDR3 is 16 amino acids. V dropped 1 base and J dropped 8; count of bases not matched to a gene: 8. CDR3 sequence reads: CASSQAWASGGYEQFF. CDR3 in DNA: TGTGCCAGCAGCCAAGCATGGGCTAGCGGGGGTTATGAGCAGTTCTTC.

The V and J genes are TRBV6-1 and TRBJ2-1; D gene unclear. Trimming cost V 0 bases and J 12 bases, with 12 bases left between them. This CDR3 comprises 13 residues. Germline lookup yields CDR1 MNHNS and CDR2 SASEGT. The CDR3 loop is CASSEATPPGQFF. The CDR3 DNA follows: TGTGCCAGCAGTGAAGCGACCCCACCTGGGCAGTTCTTC.

This chain joins TRBV18 and TRBJ2-7; D might be TRBD1 or TRBD2, each matching 5 bases. The CDR3 contains 15 residues. V was trimmed by 6 bases and J by 4 bases, leaving 19 bases between them. The germline gives CDR1 KGHSH, CDR2 LQKENI. The CDR3 region is CASSPFPGRTYEQYF. CDR3 sequence (DNA): TGTGCCAGCTCTCCATTCCCGGGACGAACTTACGAGCAGTACTTC.

The chain links TRBV2 to TRBJ1-5; maybe TRBD1 (5 bases). V shed 4 bases and J shed 0 bases, with 10 bases lying between them. This CDR3 contains 15 residues. Germline values: CDR1 SNHLY, CDR2 FYNNEI. The CDR3 DNA sequence: TGTGCCAGCAGTGCAGGGTTCATTAGCAATCAGCCCCAGCATTTT. Encoded protein: CASSAGFISNQPQHF.

The chain recombines TRBV19 with TRBJ1-2; TRBD1 might be the D (5 bases). Germline lookup yields CDR1 LNHDA and CDR2 SQIVND (reference sequence). V was trimmed by 6 bases and J by 3 bases, leaving 26 bases between them. The CDR3 totals 18 residues. The CDR3, as DNA: TGTGCCAGTAGACCGGCCCGGGGCAGATACGAGTTTGACTATGGCTACACCTTC. It translates to CASRPARGRYEFDYGYTF.

This clone is a singleton in its sample. This chain joins TRBV10-2 and TRBJ2-7; D possibly corresponds to TRBD2 (6 bases). This CDR3 is 14 amino acids long. Germline values: CDR1 WSHSY, CDR2 SAAADI. The ends were cut back, 8 bases at V and 0 bases at J, with 14 bases in the middle. The CDR3 here is CASLVRRDSYEQYF. The CDR3 nucleotides read TGCGCCAGCCTGGTACGGCGGGACTCCTACGAGCAGTACTTC.

The rearrangement joins TRBV10-3 to TRBJ2-7; the D is unclear. CDR1 ENHRY and CDR2 SYGVKD come from the germline V gene. V lost 8 bases and J 3 bases, leaving 14 bases between the germline ends. This CDR3 has 13 amino acids. DNA for the CDR3: TGTGCCATCGGATCTAGTTCGGGCTACGAGCAGTACTTC. Translated, it gives CAIGSSSGYEQYF.

This clone was recorded only once. The V gene is TRBV19, the J gene TRBJ1-6; D not resolved. Germline CDR1 and CDR2: LNHDA and SQIVND (reference sequence). Deletions cut 5 bases from V and 5 bases from J, with 13 bases between. The CDR3 consists of 15 residues. CDR3 DNA: TGTGCCAGTAGTGTGCAGGCTCTAAATAATTCACCCCTCCACTTT. Protein product: CASSVQALNNSPLHF.

The genes are TRBV7-2 and TRBJ2-7; 7 nucleotides line up with TRBD1. Germline V CDR1 and CDR2: SGHTA, FQGNSA. The CDR3 is made up of 14 amino acids. The V gene end was trimmed by 3 bases and the J gene end by 3 bases; junction bases not matched to a gene: 5. As DNA, the CDR3 is TGTGCCAGCAGCTTTGAGGGGGCGTACTACGAGCAGTACTTC. Amino acids: CASSFEGAYYEQYF.

The chain combines TRBV5-6 with TRBJ2-5; possibly TRBD1 or TRBD2 for D (6 bases each). The CDR3 runs to 16 residues. Germline values: CDR1 SGHDT, CDR2 YYEEEE. The ends were cut back, 1 base at V and 1 base at J, with 14 bases in the middle. The CDR3 spells CASSLSGAWVQETQYF. DNA of the CDR3: TGTGCCAGCAGCTTGTCGGGGGCATGGGTCCAAGAGACCCAGTACTTC.

The rearrangement links TRBV7-9 to TRBJ1-4, with TRBD1 matching over 7 bases. Germline lookup yields CDR1 SEHNR and CDR2 FQNEAQ (reference sequence). The CDR3 length is 19 residues. With 3 bases clipped from V and 3 bases from J, the junction kept 16 bases outside the gene matches. This chain's CDR3 is CASSFQTGTIPSANEKLFF. The DNA of the CDR3 is TGTGCCAGCAGCTTTCAGACAGGGACGATCCCCTCGGCTAATGAAAAACTGTTTTTT.

V and J are TRBV6-6 and TRBJ1-1, with D unclear. Trimming took 4 bases from V and 0 from J, leaving 12 bases between them. This CDR3 comprises 15 residues. The V gene's germline CDR1 is MNHNY and CDR2 SVGAGI (reference sequence). CDR3 DNA: TGTGCCAGCAGTTCCTCACCTTTCATGAACACTGAAGCTTTCTTT. Its translation: CASSSSPFMNTEAFF.

The V and J genes are TRBV10-3 and TRBJ2-7; D is perhaps TRBD1 or TRBD2 (5 bases each). V gave up 4 bases and J gave up 0 bases, with 10 bases separating them. The CDR3 has 14 residues. Germline V gene data show CDR1 as ENHRY and CDR2 as SYGVKD. As DNA, the CDR3 is TGTGCCATCAGTGGGGGGACGGTCTCCTACGAGCAGTACTTC. Protein: CAISGGTVSYEQYF.